A selection of T cell receptor beta chains follows, all from one sample in a study of neurological immune-mediated disorders. TCRdb itself ran the 5' RACE reads through MiXCR, one entry per CDR3 protein. Here the sample spans about 71,000 distinct CDR3 sequences, approximately 15% being singletons. The specimen was PBMCs. These TCRs come from a female donor with HTLV-1-associated myelopathy (HAM/TSP). CDR3s include the opening cysteine and the closing phenylalanine or tryptophan. Each record gives: D gene, V gene, J gene, clone size, CDR3 DNA, CDR3 protein. A D gene is named only where the DNA matches it firmly. Clone size is shown for a subset of rows, as once, few, many or a class of expanded clone.

TRBD1	TRBV15	TRBJ2-7	many	TGTGCTACCAGCAGAGGGACAGGGGGCTACGAGCAGTACTTC	CATSRGTGGYEQYF
NA	TRBV7-9	TRBJ2-7	many	TGTGCCAGCAGCCCCCTGGGGGCCTCCTACGAGCAGTACTTC	CASSPLGASYEQYF
NA	TRBV7-2	TRBJ1-1	many	TGTGCCAGCAGCTTAGGGGCCGCCGTGAACACTGAAGCTTTCTTT	CASSLGAAVNTEAFF
NA	TRBV20-1	TRBJ2-3	NA	TGCAGTGCTAGTCTGGCGGCCACAGATACGCAGTATTTT	CSASLAATDTQYF
NA	TRBV28	TRBJ1-1	many	TGTGCCAGCAGCACCCCGGGCGAACATATCTTGAAGGGGTGGGTGTTTGAAGCTTTCTTT	CASSTPGEHILKGWVFEAFF
NA	TRBV28	TRBJ2-7	many	TGTGCCAGCAGTGTAGTGAGAAGGGTCTCCTACGAGCAGTACTTC	CASSVVRRVSYEQYF
NA	TRBV7-2	TRBJ2-3	many	TGTGCCAGCAGCTTATATGGTCCGGGGGCGAGCACAGATACGCAGTATTTT	CASSLYGPGASTDTQYF
NA	TRBV5-1	TRBJ2-7	many	TGCGCCAGCAGCTTCGGCGGTACCTCCTACGAGCAGTACTTC	CASSFGGTSYEQYF
TRBD1	TRBV7-2	TRBJ2-7	many	TGTGCCAGCAGCTTAGCACAGGGGTACGAGCAGTACTTC	CASSLAQGYEQYF
TRBD1	TRBV6-5	TRBJ2-3	NA	TGTGCCAGCAGTTACGGGCAGGGGGGCACAGATACGCAGTATTTT	CASSYGQGGTDTQYF
TRBD2	TRBV20-1	TRBJ2-3	NA	TGCAGTGCTCCCGGACTAGCGGGGGACACAGATACGCAGTATTTT	CSAPGLAGDTDTQYF
TRBD2	TRBV24-1	TRBJ2-1	many	TGTGCCACCAGTGATTTGGGTAGCGGGGAGTCTAGGAATGAGCAGTTCTTC	CATSDLGSGESRNEQFF
NA	TRBV25-1	TRBJ2-1	many	TGTGCCGCCTCTCTGTCGGGTAATGAGCAGTTCTTC	CAASLSGNEQFF
NA	TRBV5-1	TRBJ1-5	many	TGCGCCAGCAGTCCCCTCGGCGGGGGAGGTCAGCCCCAGCATTTT	CASSPLGGGGQPQHF
NA	TRBV5-6	TRBJ2-6	once	TGTGCCAGCACCCTGGGGGTCTCTGGGGCCAACGTCCTGACTTTC	CASTLGVSGANVLTF
NA	TRBV5-1	TRBJ2-3	many	TGCGCCAGCAGCTTGGATCCATCCACAGATACGCAGTATTTT	CASSLDPSTDTQYF
NA	TRBV5-4	TRBJ2-5	many	TGTGCCAGCAGCTTGATCGGCAGGAGGGGTGAGACCCAGTACTTC	CASSLIGRRGETQYF
TRBD2	TRBV20-1	TRBJ2-1	many	TGCAGTGCTAGTCTCGCGGGGGGCTCCAATGAGCAGTTCTTC	CSASLAGGSNEQFF
TRBD1	TRBV10-2	TRBJ2-4	many	TGCGCCAGCAGGGACAGGGGATTTGGCATTCAGTACTTC	CASRDRGFGIQYF
TRBD2	TRBV5-1	TRBJ2-3	many	TGCGCCAGCAGCCCCCTAGCGGCCACAGATACGCAGTATTTT	CASSPLAATDTQYF
TRBD1	TRBV7-9	TRBJ1-1	few	TGTGCCAGCAGCTTACTGGGACAGACCTCTGAAGCTTTCTTT	CASSLLGQTSEAFF
NA	TRBV28	TRBJ2-3	many	TGTGCCAGCAGTTCAATTACGCAGTATTTT	CASSSITQYF
NA	TRBV5-1	TRBJ2-3	many	TGCGCCAGCAGCTTTATGTCCACAGATACGCAGTATTTT	CASSFMSTDTQYF
TRBD1	TRBV11-2	TRBJ2-7	many	TGTGCCAGCAGCTCCAACAGGGGGCGGAACGAGCAGTACTTC	CASSSNRGRNEQYF
TRBD2	TRBV10-3	TRBJ2-1	many	TGTGCCATCAGCAGCGGGGGGGCCGGGAATGAGCAGTTCTTC	CAISSGGAGNEQFF
NA	TRBV27	TRBJ2-4	NA	TGTGCCAGCAGCCGCAACACCGTAGCCAAAAACATTCAGTACTTC	CASSRNTVAKNIQYF
NA	TRBV5-1	TRBJ2-7	many	TGCGCCAGCAGCGACCCCTCGGGGTCCCACGAGCAGTACTTC	CASSDPSGSHEQYF
NA	TRBV5-1	TRBJ2-7	many	TGCGCCAGCAGCTCAAGCACCGCAGGACGGCCTTCGAGCGAGCAGTACTTC	CASSSSTAGRPSSEQYF
NA	TRBV25-1	TRBJ1-5	many	TGTGCCAGCAGTGACCTCACCTGGGGCAATCAGCCCCAGCATTTT	CASSDLTWGNQPQHF
NA	TRBV10-3	TRBJ2-2	many	TGTGCCATCTGGACTGGAAACACCGGGGAGCTGTTTTTT	CAIWTGNTGELFF
NA	TRBV6-5	TRBJ2-3	many	TGTGCCAGCAAAAGGGACAGCACAGATACGCAGTATTTT	CASKRDSTDTQYF
NA	TRBV5-1	TRBJ1-6	many	TGCGCCAGCAGCTTGGCCCCGGACAATTCACCCCTCCACTTT	CASSLAPDNSPLHF
NA	TRBV6-5	TRBJ2-1	many	TGTGCCAGCAGTTACTCGTGGCAGGGGTTCAATGAGCAGTTCTTC	CASSYSWQGFNEQFF
TRBD2	TRBV5-1	TRBJ2-1	many	TGCGCCAGCAGCTTAGTAGTGACTAGCGGGTCGAAGGAGCAGTTCTTC	CASSLVVTSGSKEQFF
NA	TRBV5-1	TRBJ2-2	many	TGCGCCAGCAGCCACGGGGGGCCGGACACCGGGGAGCTGTTTTTT	CASSHGGPDTGELFF
NA	TRBV10-3	TRBJ2-7	many	TGTGCCATCAGTGAGCCCAACCGAATTGGCGAGCAGTACTTC	CAISEPNRIGEQYF
TRBD1	TRBV4-3	TRBJ2-7	once	TGCACCAGCAGCCACGAGAGGGACAGGTCCCACGAGCAGTACTTC	CTSSHERDRSHEQYF
NA	TRBV7-9	TRBJ2-3	many	TGTGCCGGAGCCTCCCCATGGGGGACAGATACGCAGTATTTT	CAGASPWGTDTQYF
NA	TRBV2	TRBJ1-2	many	TGTGCCAGCACCCCCGTGGACTATGGCTACACCTTC	CASTPVDYGYTF
NA	TRBV5-1	TRBJ2-3	few	TGCGCCAGCAGCCCACGGGCCGCGGACCCAGATACGCAGTATTTT	CASSPRAADPDTQYF